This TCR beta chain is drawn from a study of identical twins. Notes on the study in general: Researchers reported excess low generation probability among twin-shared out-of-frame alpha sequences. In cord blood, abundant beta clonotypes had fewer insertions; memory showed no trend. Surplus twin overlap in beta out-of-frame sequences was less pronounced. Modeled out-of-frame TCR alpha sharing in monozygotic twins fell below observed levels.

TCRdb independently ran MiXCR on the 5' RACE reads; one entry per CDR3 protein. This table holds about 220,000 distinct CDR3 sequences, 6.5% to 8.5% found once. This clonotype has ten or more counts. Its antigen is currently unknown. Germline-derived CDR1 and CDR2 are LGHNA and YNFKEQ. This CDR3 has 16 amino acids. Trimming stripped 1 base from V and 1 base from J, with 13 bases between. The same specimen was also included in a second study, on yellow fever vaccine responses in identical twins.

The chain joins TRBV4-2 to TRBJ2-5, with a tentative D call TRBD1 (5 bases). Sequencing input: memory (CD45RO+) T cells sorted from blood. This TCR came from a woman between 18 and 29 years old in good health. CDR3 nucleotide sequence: TGTGCCAGCAGCCAAGTTGAAGGGGTGAGCCAAGAGACCCAGTACTTC. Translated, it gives CASSQVEGVSQETQYF.